A selection of T cell receptor beta chains follows, all from one sample in a study of T cell responses to AZD1222 COVID-19 vaccine. The method was immunoSEQ multiplex PCR; TCRdb's version includes in-frame clones alone and lacks a portion of them. In the table there are approximately 79,000 clones, under 90% of which are singletons. The sequences come from peripheral blood, collected 28 days after the second AZD1222 dose. The receptors come from an adult who received the AZD1222 COVID-19 vaccine. The CDR3 runs from the conserved cysteine through the conserved F or W. The order of the fields is J gene, clone size, V gene, D gene, CDR3 protein, CDR3 DNA. The D gene is left open where the match is weak. Clone size is given for some rows only: seen once, a few or many times, or a class if the clone is expanded.

TRBJ2-7	.	TRBV3-1/TRBV3-2	TRBD2	CASSFQDLGDYRTSSYEQYF	TGTGCCAGCAGCTTCCAAGACTTAGGGGACTACCGTACAAGCTCCTACGAGCAGTACTTC
TRBJ1-1	.	TRBV14	.	CASSQLHIGADNTEAFF	TGTGCCAGCAGCCAACTTCACATTGGGGCAGATAACACTGAAGCTTTCTTT
TRBJ1-1	.	TRBV29-1	.	CSVEEGQRNTEAFF	TGCAGCGTTGAAGAAGGGCAGCGAAACACTGAAGCTTTCTTT
TRBJ2-1	.	TRBV29-1	TRBD2	CSETSGLYNEQFF	TGCAGCGAAACTAGCGGTCTCTACAATGAGCAGTTCTTC
TRBJ2-7	.	TRBV6-5	TRBD2	CASSYGTRMIYEQYF	TGTGCCAGCAGTTACGGGACTAGGATGATCTACGAGCAGTACTTC
TRBJ1-4	.	TRBV30	TRBD1	CAWGEGAPTNEKLFF	TGTGCCTGGGGTGAGGGGGCTCCAACTAATGAAAAACTGTTTTTT
TRBJ2-2	.	TRBV3-1/TRBV3-2	TRBD2	CARPGLAGELGEVAGELFF	TGTGCCAGACCGGGACTAGCGGGAGAGTTGGGTGAGGTGGCCGGGGAGCTGTTTTTT
TRBJ1-2	.	TRBV15	TRBD1	CATSAGTGIYGYTF	TGTGCCACCAGCGCCGGGACAGGGATCTATGGCTACACCTTC
TRBJ2-2	.	TRBV5-4	.	CASSLAPSDTGELFF	TGTGCCAGCAGCTTGGCCCCTAGCGACACCGGGGAGCTGTTTTTT
TRBJ1-6	.	TRBV28	TRBD1	CASSIGTGVSPLHF	TGTGCCAGCAGCATCGGGACAGGGGTTTCACCCCTCCACTTT
TRBJ1-6	.	TRBV6-5	TRBD1	CASSSGTANSPLHF	TGTGCCAGCAGTTCCGGGACAGCAAATTCACCCCTCCACTTT
TRBJ2-4	.	TRBV11-2	TRBD1	CASSSLRQGIAKNIQYF	TGTGCCAGCAGCTCACTCCGACAGGGAATAGCCAAAAACATTCAGTACTTC
TRBJ1-1	.	TRBV28	.	CATVPGPGGVEAFF	TGTGCCACCGTCCCGGGCCCAGGAGGTGTTGAAGCTTTCTTT
TRBJ2-7	.	TRBV28	.	CASSLGDLYEQYF	TGTGCCAGCAGTTTGGGAGATCTGTACGAGCAGTACTTC
TRBJ2-3	.	TRBV6-5	TRBD2	CASRGLAGTDTQYF	TGTGCCAGCAGGGGACTAGCTGGCACAGATACGCAGTATTTT
TRBJ2-1	.	TRBV19	TRBD1	CASRDRDRLGEQFF	TGTGCCAGTAGAGACAGGGACCGGCTCGGTGAGCAGTTCTTC
TRBJ2-5	.	TRBV18	.	CASSPPRLSSQETQYF	TGTGCCAGCTCACCACCGAGGTTGAGCAGTCAAGAGACCCAGTACTTC
TRBJ2-1	.	TRBV9	.	CASSVAGVRFDEQFF	TGTGCCAGCAGCGTAGCGGGAGTTCGGTTTGATGAGCAGTTCTTC
TRBJ2-7	once	TRBV19	.	CASSPGAYEQYF	TGTGCCAGTAGTCCGGGGGCCTACGAGCAGTACTTC
TRBJ2-7	.	TRBV5-5	.	CASSPRLVGTGEQYF	TGTGCCAGCAGCCCGCGATTGGTAGGCACCGGCGAGCAGTACTTC
TRBJ1-1	.	TRBV29-1	TRBD1	CSVSTSGQGSTEAFF	TGCAGCGTTAGTACGTCGGGACAGGGGTCAACTGAAGCTTTCTTT
TRBJ1-1	.	TRBV7-9	.	CASSLSRLDTEAFF	TGTGCCAGCAGCTTATCTCGGTTGGACACTGAAGCTTTCTTT
TRBJ1-2	.	TRBV28	.	CASSYIQGPYGYTF	TGTGCCAGCAGTTACATACAGGGCCCCTATGGCTACACCTTC
TRBJ2-1	.	TRBV15	.	CATSRARDLAEQFF	TGTGCCACCAGCAGAGCCAGGGATTTGGCGGAGCAGTTCTTC
TRBJ2-7	few	TRBV9	TRBD2	CASSVSAGNYEQYF	TGTGCCAGCAGCGTATCAGCGGGGAACTACGAGCAGTACTTC
TRBJ1-2	.	TRBV11-2	TRBD1	CASSGRTGSYGYTF	TGTGCCAGCAGCGGAAGGACAGGATCCTATGGCTACACCTTC
TRBJ1-5	.	TRBV27	.	CASSPDLTDQPQHF	TGTGCCAGCAGCCCAGATTTGACAGATCAGCCCCAGCATTTT
TRBJ1-2	.	TRBV28	.	CASSLFKGSYGYTF	TGTGCCAGCAGTTTATTTAAAGGGTCTTATGGCTACACCTTC
TRBJ1-6	.	TRBV9	TRBD1	CASSPAAGTGVNSPLHF	TGTGCCAGCAGCCCCGCCGCCGGGACAGGGGTTAATTCACCCCTCCACTTT
TRBJ2-7	.	TRBV19	.	CASSIAWSSYEQYF	TGTGCCAGTAGTATTGCGTGGAGCTCCTACGAGCAGTACTTC
TRBJ2-7	.	TRBV6-5	.	CASSRIDTPYEQYF	TGTGCCAGCAGTAGGATCGATACTCCCTACGAGCAGTACTTC
TRBJ2-1	.	TRBV4-3	.	CASSQDRWSGAREQFF	TGCGCCAGCAGCCAAGATCGATGGTCGGGGGCGCGGGAGCAGTTCTTC
TRBJ2-7	.	TRBV29-1	.	CSVREGTKEQYF	TGCAGCGTCCGAGAGGGGACGAAGGAGCAGTACTTC
TRBJ2-2	.	TRBV27	TRBD1	CASSLARGTGAGELFF	TGTGCCAGCAGCCTCGCTCGGGGGACAGGGGCCGGGGAGCTGTTTTTT
TRBJ1-4	few	TRBV4-3	TRBD1	CASSQENRGLEKLFF	TGCGCCAGCAGCCAGGAAAACAGGGGGCTGGAAAAACTGTTTTTT
TRBJ2-1	.	TRBV15	.	CATSRGAMLTYNEQFF	TGTGCCACCAGCAGAGGGGCGATGCTAACCTACAATGAGCAGTTCTTC
TRBJ2-4	few	TRBV19	.	CASSIGWRGKNAKNIQYF	TGTGCCAGTAGTATAGGGTGGAGAGGGAAAAATGCCAAAAACATTCAGTACTTC
TRBJ2-2	.	TRBV3-1/TRBV3-2	.	CASSQDRPGIRLDTGELFF	TGTGCCAGCAGCCAAGATCGGCCGGGGATCCGGTTGGACACCGGGGAGCTGTTTTTT
TRBJ1-6	.	TRBV2	.	CASSTGPDNSPLHF	TGTGCCAGCAGTACAGGGCCAGATAATTCACCCCTCCACTTT
TRBJ1-2	.	TRBV5-1	.	CASSLGYRERSGYTF	TGCGCCAGCAGCTTAGGGTACAGGGAAAGGAGTGGCTACACCTTC
TRBJ2-2	few	TRBV28	.	CASSRVTGELFF	TGTGCCAGCAGCCGGGTGACCGGGGAGCTGTTTTTT
TRBJ2-3	.	TRBV30	TRBD2	CAWSVLAGGPDTQYF	TGTGCCTGGAGTGTACTAGCGGGAGGACCAGATACGCAGTATTTT